These 22 T cell receptor beta chains were sequenced from one sample in a study of lymphopenia after photon versus proton radiotherapy. Generated by immunoSEQ multiplex PCR, the TCRdb table keeps only in-frame clones and is missing some. The sample lists roughly 25,000 clones, about 85% seen once, with roughly 5.2% in the top ten. Sequenced material: peripheral blood, taken from a patient treated with photon-based radiotherapy. The receptors come from a man aged 30-40 years with gastric cancer.

This clone was found once. At one boundary the junction diverges from the germline segment, which might be a read error. The sample holds other DNA sequences that translate to the same CDR3. This chain links TRBV28 with TRBJ2-2; a possible D gene is TRBD2 (5 bases). CDR1 and CDR2 (germline): MDHEN, SYDVKM. The CDR3 loop spans 12 amino acids. CDR3: CALSGNTGELFF. The CDR3 DNA reads as TGTGCCTTGAGTGGGAACACCGGGGAACTGTTTTTT.

A single count supports this clone. The chain has TRBV6-5 and TRBJ1-1; a weak D match, TRBD1 (5 bases). V was trimmed by 4 bases and J by 0 bases, leaving 9 bases between them. This CDR3 spans 14 amino acids. CDR1 MNHEY and CDR2 SVGAGI come from the germline V gene. DNA for the CDR3: TGTGCCAGCAGTTCAGGGACGGTGAACACTGAAGCTTTCTTT. As protein: CASSSGTVNTEAFF.

The chain recombines TRBV25-1 with TRBJ2-7; D not resolved. Germline-derived CDR1 and CDR2 are MGHDK and SYGVNS. The length of the CDR3 is 9 residues. The germline V and J ends were trimmed by 11 bases and 5 bases, with 7 bases remaining between them. The CDR3: CAAGDEQYF. CDR3 nucleotides: TGTGCCGCAGGTGACGAGCAGTACTTC.

V gene TRBV7-9 combines with J gene TRBJ2-7; TRBD1 aligns across 9 bases. Germline lookup yields CDR1 SEHNR and CDR2 FQNEAQ (reference sequence). The CDR3 covers 15 residues. V was clipped by 4 bases and J by 4 bases; unmatched bases: 8. For the CDR3, the DNA is TGTGCCAGCAGCTCAGGACAGGGGAGGAGGTACGAGCAGTACTTC. Its translation: CASSSGQGRRYEQYF.

The chain joins TRBV7-9 to TRBJ2-5; weak D call: TRBD1 (5 bases). This CDR3 contains 13 residues. V lost 5 bases and J 1 base, leaving 8 bases between the germline ends. In germline, CDR1 is SEHNR, CDR2 FQNEAQ (reference sequence). CDR3 amino acids: CASSAGIQETQYF. The CDR3, as DNA: TGTGCCAGCAGCGCAGGGATCCAAGAGACCCAGTACTTC.

The CDR3 DNA is TGTGCCAGCAGCTTGGTCGGTAGCGGGAAAGCAGATACGCAGTATTTT. Protein: CASSLVGSGKADTQYF. The chain employs TRBV5-4 and TRBJ2-3; 8 positions agree with TRBD2. CDR1 and CDR2 from the germline V gene are SGHNT and YYREEE (reference sequence). The CDR3 length is 16 residues. With V trimmed by 0 bases and J by 4 bases, 7 bases remained unmatched.

Here the CDR3 DNA reads TGCGCCAGCAGCCTACATAATGAGCAGTTCTTC. Protein sequence: CASSLHNEQFF. The rearrangement uses TRBV4-1 and TRBJ2-1; no clear D. V was clipped by 4 bases and J by 7 bases, with 5 bases between them. Per germline, CDR1 MGHRA and CDR2 YSYEKL. The CDR3 has 11 residues.

This sequence joins TRBV29-1 and TRBJ2-1, with 9 bases identical to TRBD2. This CDR3 is built from 14 residues. With 7 bases clipped from V and 8 bases from J, the junction kept 12 bases outside the gene matches. The germline V gene has CDR1 SQVTM and CDR2 ANQGSEA. CDR3 sequence reads: CSAPDSGGWDEQFF. The CDR3 DNA reads as TGCAGCGCCCCAGATAGCGGGGGCTGGGATGAGCAGTTCTTC.

The rearrangement uses TRBV11-2 and TRBJ2-7; D ambiguous. The germline V and J ends were trimmed by 5 bases and 6 bases, with 11 bases remaining between them. The CDR3 covers 12 residues. Germline V gene data show CDR1 as SGHAT and CDR2 as FQNNGV. CDR3 in amino acids: CASSRPNGEQYF. For the CDR3, the DNA is TGTGCCAGCAGCCGGCCGAATGGCGAGCAGTACTTC.

The CDR3 region has the DNA TGTGCCAGCAGCTTCCGCACAGGGAGGGCCCGTAATGAGCAGTTCTTC. Protein: CASSFRTGRARNEQFF. The chain has TRBV7-2 and TRBJ2-1, with TRBD2 as a possible D gene (7 bases). This CDR3 is built from 16 residues. From germline, CDR1 is SGHTA and CDR2 FQGNSA. V shed 3 bases and J shed 7 bases, with 19 bases lying between them.

The V gene is TRBV4-2, the J gene TRBJ2-2, with 7 bases matching TRBD2. Germline loops: CDR1 LGHNA, CDR2 YNFKEQ. The CDR3 spans 15 residues. V was clipped by 1 base and J by 2 bases; unmatched bases: 1. The CDR3 loop is CASSQGDYNTGELFF. The CDR3 DNA is TGTGCCAGCAGCCAAGGGGACTACAACACCGGGGAGCTGTTTTTT.

The chain employs TRBV6-5 and TRBJ1-1; a weak D match, TRBD1 (5 bases). The CDR3 contains 13 residues. V gave up 7 bases and J gave up 7 bases, with 16 bases separating them. CDR1 is MNHEY and CDR2 is SVGAGI in the germline V gene. CDR3 protein: CASNPTANGEAFF. DNA of the CDR3: TGTGCCAGCAATCCGACAGCGAACGGTGAAGCTTTCTTT.

This chain connects TRBV6-5 to TRBJ2-1, with unresolved D. The germline V gene encodes CDR1 MNHEY and CDR2 SVGAGI. The V end lost 7 bases, the J end lost 0 bases, and 13 bases lay between the germline ends. The CDR3 has 15 residues. CDR3 sequence (DNA): TGTGCCAGCACTGGAGCAGACAACTCCTACAATGAGCAGTTCTTC. It codes for CASTGADNSYNEQFF.

The chain employs TRBV19 and TRBJ2-3, with D possibly called TRBD1 or TRBD2 (5 bases each). The CDR3 length is 13 residues. Per the germline V gene, CDR1 is LNHDA and CDR2 is SQIVND (reference sequence). The ends were cut back, 4 bases at V and 2 bases at J, with 7 bases in the middle. This CDR3 reads CASSRDHTDTQYF. CDR3 sequence (DNA): TGTGCCAGTAGTAGGGACCACACAGATACGCAGTATTTT.

This chain connects TRBV29-1 to TRBJ2-1; TRBD2 is a possible D gene (5 bases). Per the germline V gene, CDR1 is SQVTM and CDR2 is ANQGSEA. The CDR3 spans 13 residues. The V end lost 4 bases, the J end lost 1 base, and 8 bases lay between the germline ends. The CDR3 spells CSVAGISYNEQFF. The CDR3 nucleotides read TGCAGCGTTGCCGGGATTTCCTACAATGAGCAGTTCTTC.

This chain uses TRBV6-1 with TRBJ1-3; the match to TRBD1 covers 9 bases. With V trimmed by 2 bases and J by 4 bases, 3 bases remained unmatched. This CDR3 has 15 amino acids. Germline V lookup: CDR1 MNHNS, CDR2 SASEGT. The CDR3 loop is CASSEPGTGGNTIYF. In DNA form, the CDR3 reads TGTGCCAGCAGTGAACCCGGGACAGGGGGAAACACCATATATTTT.

This chain links TRBV19 with TRBJ2-5, with 8 bases identical to TRBD1. The J segment lost 5 bases and the V segment lost 10 bases, leaving 9 bases of the junction unmatched. Per the germline V gene, CDR1 is LNHDA and CDR2 is SQIVND (reference sequence). This CDR3 contains 13 residues. The CDR3 DNA is TGTGCCACTAGAGGACAGGGTTTGGAGACCCAGTACTTC. It encodes CATRGQGLETQYF.

The rearrangement joins TRBV7-3 to TRBJ2-5; TRBD1 is a possible D gene (6 bases). V lost 5 bases, J lost 3 bases, and 13 bases lay in between. Germline V gene data show CDR1 as SGHTA and CDR2 as FQGTGA. CDR3 length equals 14 residues. The CDR3 is CASSRHRDEETQYF. The CDR3 DNA is TGTGCCAGCAGCCGACACAGGGATGAAGAGACCCAGTACTTC.

The V gene is TRBV7-3, the J gene TRBJ2-3; D is perhaps TRBD2 (5 bases). The CDR3 is 18 amino acids. Trimming took off 4 bases at V and 0 bases at J, with 20 bases between the two ends. The V gene's germline CDR1 is SGHTA and CDR2 FQGTGA. CDR3 in amino acids: CASSSTSAEVPSTDTQYF. The CDR3 DNA reads TGTGCCAGCAGCTCCACATCTGCGGAGGTCCCAAGCACAGATACGCAGTATTTT.

The chain combines TRBV6-5 with TRBJ2-7; TRBD2 agrees at 9 bases. The CDR3 spans 14 residues. Trimming at V came to 7 bases and at J to 2 bases, leaving 6 bases not matched to a gene. The germline gives CDR1 MNHEY, CDR2 SVGAGI. The CDR3 here is CASMTSGATYEQYF. CDR3 bases: TGTGCCAGCATGACTAGCGGTGCTACCTACGAGCAGTACTTC.

The chain recombines TRBV4-1 with TRBJ2-1; unclear D gene. Germline V gene sequence: CDR1 MGHRA, CDR2 YSYEKL. Between the trimmed V and J ends, which lost 0 bases and 6 bases, there was a span of 12 bases. CDR3 length: 15 amino acids. Here the CDR3 reads CASSQELSTPNEQFF. CDR3 bases: TGCGCCAGCAGCCAAGAACTCTCAACCCCCAATGAGCAGTTCTTC.

This clone appeared once. The chain employs TRBV10-3 and TRBJ2-5; 10 positions match TRBD1. CDR3 length: 14 amino acids. In germline, CDR1 is ENHRY, CDR2 SYGVKD. Trimming cost V 6 bases and J 4 bases; bases outside gene matches: 5. DNA for the CDR3: TGTGCCATCAGGCCGGGACAGGGGTTAGAGACCCAGTACTTC. It specifies CAIRPGQGLETQYF.